Given below is one T cell receptor (beta chain) in context. Its antigen remains unidentified. This sample stems from a study of cytomegalovirus exposure and HLA in healthy donors. Study observations and caveats: Subsequent analysis showed first-cohort TCR clusters tending to co-occur in 120 or so validation repertoires. Some TCR beta chains (roughly 150 of them) were listed as cytomegalovirus-associated. Reports described diagnosis of cytomegalovirus status by the classifier as highly specific and sensitive.

The V and J ends lost 6 bases and 2 bases respectively, with 4 bases between them. This CDR3 has 11 amino acids. CDR1 MNHNY and CDR2 SVGAGI come from the germline V gene (reference sequence). Method: immunoSEQ multiplex PCR; TCRdb's copy keeps in-frame clones and lacks some. The sample contains 70,000 to 80,000 clones, around 94% of which appear only once. The material sequenced was PBMCs. The receptor comes from a woman between 18 and 29 years old in good health and CMV-seropositive. The chain combines TRBV6-6 with TRBJ1-2, with D uncertain. CDR3 sequence reads: CASSLNYGYTF. The CDR3 bases are TGTGCCAGCAGCCTGAACTATGGCTACACCTTC.